This TCR beta chain was documented in a study of cytomegalovirus exposure and HLA in healthy donors. Findings and limits, study-wide: In a later analysis, parvovirus B19, influenza, CMV and Epstein-Barr virus appeared linked to several top co-occurrence clusters.

The PCR employed 60 Vbeta primers together with 13 Jbeta primers. Libraries were prepared by immunoSEQ multiplex PCR; TCRdb keeps only in-frame clonotypes and omits some of them. The data show 100,000 to 150,000 clones, about 79% seen once. This clone was observed a single time. Its antigen is unidentified. Germline loops: CDR1 MDHEN, CDR2 SYDVKM. After removal of 6 bases from V and 10 bases from J, the junction contained 23 bases not matched to a gene. The CDR3 sequence is 18 residues long. Source material: PBMCs. The chain has TRBV28 and TRBJ1-4, with 7 bases lining up with TRBD1. The sequence was collected from a man aged 50-60 years in good health and CMV-seronegative. The chain's CDR3 is CASRNRQSRVPGGLKLFF. CDR3 in DNA: TGTGCCAGCAGAAATCGACAGAGCCGCGTACCAGGGGGGTTAAAACTGTTTTTT.